Included here is one TCR beta chain sequence, with context. Germline CDR1 reads MNHNS; CDR2 reads SASEGT. The V gene lost 0 bases and the J gene lost 6 bases, with 18 bases spanning the gap. CDR3 length equals 18 residues. The data are from a study of blood T cell repertoires in COVID-19. The overall study: Some COVID-19 samples were acute and others convalescent; all came from the United States, Italy and Spain. T cells, B-cell-depleted T cells, or PBMCs supplied cDNA or gDNA.

Seattle participants joined during active infection and were tracked over time. The authors' processing: Amplification with reference gene primers provided the estimates of nucleated cell counts. The table came from immunoSEQ multiplex PCR; TCRdb's copy has only in-frame clones and leaves some out. D and trimming come from the DNA, and the V and J calls and clone size come from that table. This table has more than 300,000 clones, almost 90% appearing once. Sequences were obtained from peripheral blood. The rearrangement links TRBV6-1 to TRBJ1-6; D is unresolved. The sequence was obtained from a woman in her seventies with COVID-19, enrolled during active disease. The CDR3 coding sequence is TGTGCCAGCAGTGAAGCCCTCTTACCCGGGATCTTTAATTCACCCCTCCACTTT. Amino acid sequence: CASSEALLPGIFNSPLHF.